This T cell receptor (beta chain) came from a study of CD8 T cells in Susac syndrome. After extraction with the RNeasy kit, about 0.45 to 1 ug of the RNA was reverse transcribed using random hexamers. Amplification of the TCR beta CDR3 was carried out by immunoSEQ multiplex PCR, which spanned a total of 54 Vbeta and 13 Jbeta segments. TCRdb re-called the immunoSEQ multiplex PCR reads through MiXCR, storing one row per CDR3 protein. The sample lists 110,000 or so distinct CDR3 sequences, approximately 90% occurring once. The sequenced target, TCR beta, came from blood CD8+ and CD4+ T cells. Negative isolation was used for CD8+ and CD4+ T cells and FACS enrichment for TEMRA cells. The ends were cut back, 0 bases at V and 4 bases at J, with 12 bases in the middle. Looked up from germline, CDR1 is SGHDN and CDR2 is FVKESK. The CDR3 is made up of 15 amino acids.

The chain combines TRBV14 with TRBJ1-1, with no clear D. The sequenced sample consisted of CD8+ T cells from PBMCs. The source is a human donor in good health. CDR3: CASSQEWQFGTEAFF. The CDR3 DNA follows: TGTGCCAGCAGCCAAGAATGGCAGTTTGGCACTGAAGCTTTCTTT.